The clone carrying this TCR beta chain appeared a single time. Its antigen is currently unknown. The CDR3 runs 16 residues. Germline V gene lookup returns CDR1 SGHNT and CDR2 YENEEA. Trimming cost V 5 bases and J 7 bases; bases outside gene matches: 14. This entry comes from a study of long-term antiretroviral therapy in people with HIV. The study's findings and limits: Blood obtained between the mid-2000s and the late 2010s may reflect older ART regimens. Missing from the dataset were any data on ART adherence, viral resistance or therapy changes.

With survey level as its setting, the immunoSEQ assay was v3.0. Per-sample sequencing targets were about 35,000-50,000 T-cell genomes. Measured with immunoSEQ multiplex PCR; TCRdb has only the in-frame clones, and not every one. The sample includes about 30,000 clones, about 90% seen only once; the top ten take approximately 0.99%. The sequencing used unsorted PBMCs, collected 2 years after starting antiretroviral therapy. This clonotype was sampled from a man aged 45-65 years with HIV. The V gene is TRBV11-3, the J gene TRBJ2-5; 9 bases line up with TRBD1. This CDR3 reads CASSPGTGYLVWTQYF. In nucleotides, the CDR3 is TGTGCCAGCAGCCCCGGGACAGGGTATCTTGTATGGACCCAGTACTTC.